A single sample is the source of the 25 T cell receptor beta chains below, sequenced in a study of blood T cell repertoires in COVID-19 (dated by TCRdb to about 2020). Library construction relied on the immunoSEQ multiplex PCR assay. TCRdb provides this immuneACCESS table in a form limited to in-frame rearrangements. Some clones are lacking; in checked studies, under half of them reflect an unresolved V gene, and why the rest are absent is not known. In all, the sample holds 350,000 to 400,000 clones, and roughly 86% of those were seen once. Clones ranked in the top ten supply 1.9% of the sample. Sequenced sample: PBMCs or T cells enriched from blood (not recorded which). The receptor set was obtained from a man aged 35-49 years in a cohort exposed to, infected with or recovered from COVID-19 (not recorded which).

The rearrangement uses TRBV2 and TRBJ1-1; no firm D call. Looked up from germline, CDR1 is SNHLY and CDR2 is FYNNEI. V was clipped by 9 bases and J by 2 bases, with 13 bases between them. The CDR3 is 13 amino acids. The CDR3 bases are TGTGCCAGTTCCCTCGAGGTCAACACTGAAGCTTTCTTT. It codes for CASSLEVNTEAFF.

This clone was recorded once. The gene calls are TRBV10-1 and TRBJ2-5; TRBD2 matches 8 bases. Trimming removed 4 bases from V and 5 bases from J; junction bases left unmatched: 9. The CDR3 has 15 residues. CDR1 is WNHNN, CDR2 SYGVQD, per germline (reference sequence). CDR3 sequence (DNA): TGCGCCAGCAGTGCCATAGCGGGAATTGGGGAGACCCAGTACTTC. This gives the protein CASSAIAGIGETQYF.

The J gene is TRBJ1-2, the V gene TRBV2; D gene unclear. CDR3 length: 15 residues. CDR1 SNHLY and CDR2 FYNNEI come from the germline V gene. V dropped 5 bases and J dropped 0 bases, with 13 bases sitting between them. This CDR3 reads CASSPNGVPNYGYTF. DNA of the CDR3: TGTGCCAGCAGTCCCAACGGGGTACCTAACTATGGCTACACCTTC.

In its sample, this clone was seen once. The gene calls are TRBV11-2 and TRBJ2-1; TRBD2 matches at 13 bases. The CDR3 covers 18 residues. CDR1 is SGHAT and CDR2 is FQNNGV in the germline V gene. The trim removed 3 bases at V and 0 bases at J, leaving 5 bases unmatched. The CDR3 spells CASSFRLAGGPSYNEQFF. The CDR3 coding sequence is TGTGCCAGCAGCTTTAGACTAGCGGGAGGACCCTCCTACAATGAGCAGTTCTTC.

The rearrangement uses TRBV9 and TRBJ2-1; 9 bases agree with TRBD2. This CDR3 has 20 residues. With V trimmed by 4 bases and J by 0 bases, 17 bases remained unmatched. From germline, CDR1 is SGDLS and CDR2 YYNGEE. This CDR3 reads CASSPRGLASIISSYNEQFF. The CDR3, as DNA: TGTGCCAGCAGCCCTAGGGGACTAGCAAGTATTATTAGCTCCTACAATGAGCAGTTCTTC.

V gene TRBV3-1 (or the pseudogene TRBV3-2) combines with J gene TRBJ1-2, with 7 bases matching TRBD1. Germline V CDR1 and CDR2: LGHDT, YNNKEL (reference sequence). This CDR3 is 15 amino acids long. The V and J ends lost 1 base and 8 bases, in that order; junction bases with no gene match: 10. The DNA for the CDR3 is TGTGCCAGCAGCCAAGGGAGGGACAGCATTCGGGGCTACACCTTC. Encoded protein: CASSQGRDSIRGYTF.

This chain uses TRBV5-6 with TRBJ1-1; maybe TRBD1 (6 bases). CDR1 and CDR2 (germline): SGHDT, YYEEEE. This CDR3 comprises 13 residues. Trimming cost V 2 bases and J 6 bases, with 11 bases left between them. The CDR3 protein is CASSFQGRAEAFF. The CDR3, as DNA: TGTGCCAGCAGCTTTCAGGGGCGCGCTGAAGCTTTCTTT.

This rearrangement joins TRBV6-1 to TRBJ1-1; no clear D gene. This CDR3 is built from 14 residues. Trimming cost V 3 bases and J 4 bases, with 12 bases left between them. CDR1 is MNHNS and CDR2 is SASEGT in the germline V gene. As DNA, the CDR3 is TGTGCCAGCAGTGAGTCGCAGGAGGGCACTGAAGCTTTCTTT. Its translation is CASSESQEGTEAFF.

In this sample, this clone turned up a few times. The chain links TRBV28 to TRBJ1-1; 8 nucleotides align to TRBD1. This CDR3 contains 16 residues. J lost 0 bases, V lost 7 bases, and 10 bases had no gene match. The V gene's germline CDR1 is MDHEN and CDR2 SYDVKM. The CDR3 is CASNPRRGLVNTEAFF. CDR3 nucleotide sequence: TGTGCCAGCAACCCACGCAGGGGGCTTGTGAACACTGAAGCTTTCTTT.

The rearrangement links TRBV7-2 to TRBJ2-3; TRBD2 matches 9 bases. The ends lost 5 bases at V and 3 bases at J; junction bases unmatched: 6. Germline values: CDR1 SGHTA, CDR2 FQGNSA. The CDR3 sequence is 15 residues long. This CDR3 is CASSISGSQTDTQYF. CDR3 coding DNA: TGTGCCAGCAGCATTAGCGGGAGTCAGACAGATACGCAGTATTTT. Supplemented by reference TRBV7-2 and TRBJ2-3, the full variable domain reads GAGVSQSPSNKVTEKGKDVELRCDPISGHTALYWYRQSLGQGLEFLIYFQGNSAPDKSGLPSDRFSAERTGGSVSTLTIQRTQQEDSAVYLCASSISGSQTDTQYFGPGTRLTVL.

The chain employs TRBV10-3 and TRBJ1-6, with D tentatively TRBD1 (5 bases). The CDR3 loop spans 14 amino acids. Looked up from germline, CDR1 is ENHRY and CDR2 is SYGVKD. V dropped 3 bases and J dropped 7 bases, with 10 bases sitting between them. The CDR3 DNA follows: TGTGCCATCAGTGACAGGGCCAAGAATTCACCCCTCCACTTT. It translates to CAISDRAKNSPLHF.

V is TRBV28 and J is TRBJ2-5, with 7 bases identical to TRBD2. V was pared by 3 bases and J by 2 bases, with 18 bases of the junction left unmatched. This CDR3 has 19 amino acids. CDR1 MDHEN and CDR2 SYDVKM come from the germline V gene. The CDR3 spells CASSFSPSYWGGIQETQYF. The CDR3 bases are TGTGCCAGCAGTTTCAGCCCCTCTTATTGGGGGGGTATACAAGAGACCCAGTACTTC. The full variable domain, in which reference TRBV28 and TRBJ2-5 provide the parts outside the CDR3, is DVKVTQSSRYLVKRTGEKVFLECVQDMDHENMFWYRQDPGLGLRLIYFSYDVKMKEKGDIPEGYSVSREKKERFSLILESASTNQTSMYLCASSFSPSYWGGIQETQYFGPGTRLLVL.

J is TRBJ2-4 and V is TRBV6-5; TRBD1 matches 7 bases. The CDR3 loop spans 12 amino acids. Germline CDR1 reads MNHEY; CDR2 reads SVGAGI. V lost 6 bases, J lost 12 bases, and 8 bases stayed unmatched. The DNA of the CDR3 is TGTGCCAGCAGCCAGGGACAGTTGGGTCAGTACTTC. It specifies CASSQGQLGQYF.

This clone has a handful of counts. This chain uses TRBV9 with TRBJ1-3; 7 nucleotides align to TRBD1. Germline trimming cut 3 bases from V and 2 bases from J; bases unmatched to any gene: 2. The CDR3 is 14 amino acids. In germline, CDR1 is SGDLS, CDR2 YYNGEE. The CDR3 reads CASSATGAGNTIYF. DNA of the CDR3: TGTGCCAGCAGCGCTACAGGGGCTGGAAACACCATATATTTT.

In DNA form, the CDR3 reads TGTGCCTGGAGTGTAACAAGAAGTGGCTACACCTTC. It is translated as CAWSVTRSGYTF. The chain has TRBV30 and TRBJ1-2; D not resolved. Trimming cost V 0 bases and J 7 bases, with 9 bases left between them. CDR1 and CDR2 from the germline V gene are GTSNPN and SVGIG (reference sequence). The CDR3 contains 12 residues.

The chain uses TRBV3-1 (or the pseudogene TRBV3-2) and TRBJ1-6, with 10 bases matching TRBD1. J lost 7 bases, V lost 5 bases, and 5 bases had no gene match. From germline, CDR1 is LGHDT and CDR2 YNNKEL (reference sequence). The CDR3 runs 15 residues. The CDR3 DNA reads TGTGCCAGCAGCTCGCTGGGACAGGGGAATTCACCCCTCCACTTT. As protein: CASSSLGQGNSPLHF.

This clone was picked up one time. The rearrangement links TRBV27 to TRBJ1-5; D perhaps matches TRBD1 (6 bases). Germline CDR1 is MNHEY and CDR2 is SMNVEV (reference sequence). The CDR3 contains 14 residues. Trimming pared 3 bases from V and 8 bases from J, leaving 14 bases between. CDR3 amino acids: CASSLQGKTEPQHF. Here the CDR3 DNA reads TGTGCCAGCAGTTTGCAGGGGAAGACGGAGCCCCAGCATTTT.

This chain links TRBV5-1 with TRBJ1-3; a weak D match, TRBD1 (5 bases). This CDR3 is built from 15 residues. Germline CDR1 reads SGHRS; CDR2 reads YFSETQ. V lost 0 bases and J 0 bases, leaving 7 bases between the germline ends. CDR3 in DNA: TGCGCCAGCAGCTTGGAGACAGCCTCTGGAAACACCATATATTTT. The encoded protein is CASSLETASGNTIYF.

J is TRBJ2-3 and V is TRBV3-1 (or the pseudogene TRBV3-2); perhaps TRBD2 as D (6 bases). Trimming shortened V by 7 bases and J by 5 bases, and 16 bases separated the two germline ends. The germline V gene encodes CDR1 LGHDT and CDR2 YNNKEL (reference sequence). This CDR3 is 14 amino acids long. DNA for the CDR3: TGTGCCAGCACCGCCGGGACTGGGCAAGATACGCAGTATTTT. Amino acids: CASTAGTGQDTQYF.

This clone appeared once. The V call is TRBV7-9, the J call TRBJ1-2, with 7 bases lining up with TRBD1. The V segment lost 5 bases and the J segment 1 base; nucleotides outside the gene matches: 4. The CDR3 loop spans 14 amino acids. Germline values: CDR1 SEHNR, CDR2 FQNEAQ (reference sequence). The CDR3 nucleotides are TGTGCCAGCAGCACCGACAGGGTTAACTATGGCTACACCTTC. Residues: CASSTDRVNYGYTF.

V and J are TRBV7-9 and TRBJ2-5; 12 nucleotides agree with TRBD2. V lost 3 bases to trimming and J lost 4 bases; unmatched junction nucleotides: 0. This CDR3 comprises 14 residues. Germline V gene lookup returns CDR1 SEHNR and CDR2 FQNEAQ (reference sequence). CDR3 in amino acids: CASSLGLAGETQYF. Here the CDR3 DNA reads TGTGCCAGCAGCTTGGGACTAGCGGGAGAGACCCAGTACTTC.

In its sample, this clone was seen a few times. The CDR3 DNA follows: TGTGCCAGCAGCGGAGGGTCGGGACAGGGAAGTGCTGAGCAGTTCTTC. It is translated as CASSGGSGQGSAEQFF. The rearrangement links TRBV9 to TRBJ2-1, with 9 bases lining up with TRBD1. With 3 bases clipped from V and 9 bases from J, the junction kept 13 bases outside the gene matches. The CDR3 extends over 16 amino acids. CDR1 SGDLS and CDR2 YYNGEE come from the germline V gene.

V gene TRBV29-1 combines with J gene TRBJ1-2; D uncertain. This CDR3 is built from 12 residues. Germline V gene sequence: CDR1 SQVTM, CDR2 ANQGSEA. The V end was cut by 4 bases, the J end by 1 base, with 7 bases between. CDR3 nucleotide sequence: TGCAGCGTTGTAGACAATAACTATGGCTACACCTTC. Translation gives CSVVDNNYGYTF. The full variable domain, completed using reference TRBV29-1 and TRBJ1-2, is SAVISQKPSRDICQRGTSLTIQCQVDSQVTMMFWYRQQPGQSLTLIATANQGSEATYESGFVIDKFPISRPNLTFSTLTVSNMSPEDSSIYLCSVVDNNYGYTFGSGTRLTVV.

This chain links TRBV16 with TRBJ1-5; 7 bases match TRBD1. The CDR3 length is 15 residues. Per the germline V gene, CDR1 is KGHSY and CDR2 is FQNENV. The ends lost 5 bases at V and 0 bases at J; junction bases unmatched: 4. The DNA of the CDR3 is TGTGCCAGCAGCGAGGGACAGAATAGCAATCAGCCCCAGCATTTT. It yields the protein CASSEGQNSNQPQHF.

This clone occurred once. The J gene is TRBJ2-1, the V gene TRBV2, with D unresolved. This CDR3 contains 14 residues. The V gene's germline CDR1 is SNHLY and CDR2 FYNNEI. Trimming cost V 2 bases and J 3 bases, with 8 bases left between them. CDR3 nucleotides: TGTGCCAGCAGTGAATTGCCCGGCTACAATGAGCAGTTCTTC. Amino acids: CASSELPGYNEQFF.